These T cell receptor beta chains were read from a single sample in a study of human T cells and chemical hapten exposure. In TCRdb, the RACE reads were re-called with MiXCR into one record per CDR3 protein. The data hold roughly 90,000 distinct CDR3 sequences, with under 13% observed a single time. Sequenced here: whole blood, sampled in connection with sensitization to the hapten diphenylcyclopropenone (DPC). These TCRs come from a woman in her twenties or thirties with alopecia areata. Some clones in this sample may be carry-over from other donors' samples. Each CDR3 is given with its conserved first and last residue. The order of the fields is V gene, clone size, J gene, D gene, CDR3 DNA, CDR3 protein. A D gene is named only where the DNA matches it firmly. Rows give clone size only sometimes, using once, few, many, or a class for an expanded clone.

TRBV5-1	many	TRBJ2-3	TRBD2	TGCGCCAGCAGCTTGGGAAAGGGACTAGCGGGCACAGATACGCAGTATTTT	CASSLGKGLAGTDTQYF
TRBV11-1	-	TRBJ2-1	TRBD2	TGTGCCAGCAGCTTAGGACTAGCGGGAGGGCCCTTAGATGAGCAGTTCTTC	CASSLGLAGGPLDEQFF
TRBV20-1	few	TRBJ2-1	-	TGCAGTGCTTCTAGGGCTCTCTACTCCTACAATGAGCAGTTCTTC	CSASRALYSYNEQFF
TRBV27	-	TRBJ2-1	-	TGTGCCAGCAGTTACAGGGTTAACAATGAGCAGTTCTTC	CASSYRVNNEQFF
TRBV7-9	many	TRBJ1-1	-	TGTGCCAGCAGGGCGACGGATCCCATGAACACTGAAGCTTTCTTT	CASRATDPMNTEAFF
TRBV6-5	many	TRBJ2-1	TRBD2	TGTGCCAGCAGTTCGGTGACTAGCGGGGGGGCATTTAATGAGCAGTTCTTC	CASSSVTSGGAFNEQFF
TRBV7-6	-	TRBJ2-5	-	TGTGCCAGCAGCCGTGGGACTGCGGAGACCCAGTACTTC	CASSRGTAETQYF
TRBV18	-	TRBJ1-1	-	TGTGCCAGCTCACCACTCGTCAGTCCCACCACTGAAGCTTTCTTT	CASSPLVSPTTEAFF
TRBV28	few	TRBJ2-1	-	TGTGCCAGCAGTTTGTCAGCCTCCTACAATGAGCAGTTCTTC	CASSLSASYNEQFF
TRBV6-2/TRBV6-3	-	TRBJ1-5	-	TGTGCCAGCAGTTACGGGGACGTTGGGAAGTGGCCCCAGCATTTT	CASSYGDVGKWPQHF
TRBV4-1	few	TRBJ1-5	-	TGCGCCAGCAGCCAAGACTGGTTCGGCAGCAATCAGCCCCAGCATTTT	CASSQDWFGSNQPQHF
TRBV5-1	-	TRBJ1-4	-	TGCGCCAGCAGCTTGGGTTGGAATGAAAAACTGTTTTTT	CASSLGWNEKLFF
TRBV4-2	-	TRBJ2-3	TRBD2	TGTGCCAGCAGCCAAGATAATAGCGGGAGCGGCACAGATACGCAGTATTTT	CASSQDNSGSGTDTQYF
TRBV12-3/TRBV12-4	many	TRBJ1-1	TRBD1	TGTGCCAGCAGTTCGACAGGGGGCTGGGTTGTGAACACTGAAGCTTTCTTT	CASSSTGGWVVNTEAFF
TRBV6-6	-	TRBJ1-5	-	TGTGCCAGCAGTTATCACGGAGATAGCAATCAGCCCCAGCATTTT	CASSYHGDSNQPQHF
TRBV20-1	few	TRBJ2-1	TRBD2	TGCAGTGCTAGTGAGCAAGCGGGAGTGGAGCAGTTCTTC	CSASEQAGVEQFF
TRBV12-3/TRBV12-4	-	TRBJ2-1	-	TGTGCCAGCAGCCCCGGGGGCGGGAGCCCCTACAATGAGCAGTTCTTC	CASSPGGGSPYNEQFF
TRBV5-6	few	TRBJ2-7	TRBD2	TGTGCCAGCAGCGCAGGACTAGCGGCACACGAGCAGTACTTC	CASSAGLAAHEQYF
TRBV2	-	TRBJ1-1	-	TGTGCCAGCATCCGAGAAAATGAAGCTTTCTTT	CASIRENEAFF
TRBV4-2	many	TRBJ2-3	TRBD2	TGTGCCAGCAGCCACCCCCTAACCGGGACTAGCGGGACCTATACGCAGTATTTT	CASSHPLTGTSGTYTQYF
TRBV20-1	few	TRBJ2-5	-	TGCAGTGCTAGAGTACACATTCGAGAGACCCAGTACTTC	CSARVHIRETQYF
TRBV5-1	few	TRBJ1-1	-	TGCGCCAGCAGCTTGGTTGATGGGGTAGGGACTGAAGCTTTCTTT	CASSLVDGVGTEAFF
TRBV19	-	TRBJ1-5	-	TGTACCAGCTCCGGGACGACTTACAATCAGCCCCAGCATTTT	CTSSGTTYNQPQHF
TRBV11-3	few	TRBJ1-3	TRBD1	TGTGCCAGCAGCCCCGGGACAGGCCGCGAGGGCGGTGGAAACACCATATATTTT	CASSPGTGREGGGNTIYF
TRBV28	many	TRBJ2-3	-	TGTGCCAGCAACAAACCGGTCACTAGCACAGATACGCAGTATTTT	CASNKPVTSTDTQYF
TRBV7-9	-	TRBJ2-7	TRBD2	TGTGCCAGCAGCTCTGGACTAGCGTCCCACGAGCAGTACTTC	CASSSGLASHEQYF
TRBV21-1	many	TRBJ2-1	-	TGTGCCAGCAGCAAAACCTTACTAGCGGGAGTGCACTACAATGAGCAGTTCTTC	CASSKTLLAGVHYNEQFF
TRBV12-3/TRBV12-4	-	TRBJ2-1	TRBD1	TGTGCCAGCAGTTCGACAGGGGGGGACAATGAGCAGTTCTTC	CASSSTGGDNEQFF
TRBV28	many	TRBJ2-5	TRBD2	TGTGCCAGCATCCCCGCGGGGGGGCGTAAAGAGACCCAGTACTTC	CASIPAGGRKETQYF
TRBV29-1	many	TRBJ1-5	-	TGCAGCGTTCGGGACATCAATCAGCCCCAGCATTTT	CSVRDINQPQHF
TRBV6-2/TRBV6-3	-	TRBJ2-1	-	TGTGCCAGCATTTTCCGGGACGGAACCTACAATGAGCAGTTCTTC	CASIFRDGTYNEQFF
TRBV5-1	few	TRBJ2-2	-	TGCGCCAGCAGCTTGGCCGACAGTAGCACCGGGGAGCTGTTTTTT	CASSLADSSTGELFF
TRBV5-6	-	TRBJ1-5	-	TGTGCCAGCAGCTTGTGGGGGTTGTCTCAGCCCCAGCATTTT	CASSLWGLSQPQHF
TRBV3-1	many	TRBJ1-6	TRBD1	TGTGCCAGCAGCCCCGGGACAGGGAGTTCACCCCTCCACTTT	CASSPGTGSSPLHF
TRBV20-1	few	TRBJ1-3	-	TGCAGTGTTAGTGGGTTTGGAAACACCATATATTTT	CSVSGFGNTIYF
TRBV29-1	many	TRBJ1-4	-	TGCAGCGCTCAGGAGGAAAAACTGTTTTTT	CSAQEEKLFF
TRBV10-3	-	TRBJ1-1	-	TGTGCCATCAGTGAGCAGGTCATGAACACTGAAGCTTTCTTT	CAISEQVMNTEAFF
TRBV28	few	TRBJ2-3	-	TGTGCCAGCAGGGACGGCGGTACCAAAGATACGCAGTATTTT	CASRDGGTKDTQYF
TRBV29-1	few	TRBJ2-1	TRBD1	TGCAGCGTTGTGGACAGGGAGCTCGGGGGCAATGAGCAGTTCTTC	CSVVDRELGGNEQFF
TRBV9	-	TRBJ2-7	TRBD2	TGTGCCAGCAGCAGAGAACTAGCGGACGGGAGGCAGTACTTC	CASSRELADGRQYF
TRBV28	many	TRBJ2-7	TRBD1	TGTGCCAGCAGTCAAGCAGGGGGCGCGGTTGCCTACGAGCAGTACTTC	CASSQAGGAVAYEQYF
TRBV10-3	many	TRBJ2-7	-	TGTGCGGCAGGTGAACCAGATGCCTACGAGCAGTACTTC	CAAGEPDAYEQYF
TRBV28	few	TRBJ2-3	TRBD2	TGTGCCAGCAGTCTCCGACTAGCGGGAGTCGTGACAGATACGCAGTATTTT	CASSLRLAGVVTDTQYF
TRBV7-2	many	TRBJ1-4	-	TGTGCCAGCAGCTTAGTCGGGGGGCCCACTAATGAAAAACTGTTTTTT	CASSLVGGPTNEKLFF
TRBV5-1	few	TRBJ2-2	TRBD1	TGCGCCAGCAGCCGACAGGGGGCCGGGCCCGGGGAGCTGTTTTTT	CASSRQGAGPGELFF
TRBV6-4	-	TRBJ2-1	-	TGTGCCAGCAGTGACTCGAGAGAGCACAATGAGCAGTTCTTC	CASSDSREHNEQFF
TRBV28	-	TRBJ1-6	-	TGTGCCAGCAGTGATCCCGATTCACCCCTCCACTTT	CASSDPDSPLHF
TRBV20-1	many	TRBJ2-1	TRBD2	TGCAGTGCTGAGGGACTAGCGATCAATGAGCAGTTCTTC	CSAEGLAINEQFF
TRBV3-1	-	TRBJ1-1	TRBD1	TGTGCCAGCAGTCAGGACCGGGACAGGGGATTTGAAGCTTTCTTT	CASSQDRDRGFEAFF
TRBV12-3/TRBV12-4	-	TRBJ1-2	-	TGTGCCAGCAGTTTGGGCTATGGCTACACCTTC	CASSLGYGYTF
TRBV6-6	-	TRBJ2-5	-	TGTGCCAGCAGTACGACCAACAGGGACCAAGAGACCCAGTACTTC	CASSTTNRDQETQYF
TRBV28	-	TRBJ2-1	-	TGTGCCACTAGAAAGGGACTTACCTACAATGAGCAGTTCTTC	CATRKGLTYNEQFF
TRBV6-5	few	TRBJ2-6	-	TGTGCCAGCAGCACGGACGGCGCTGGGGCCAACGTCCTGACTTTC	CASSTDGAGANVLTF
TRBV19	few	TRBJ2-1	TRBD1	TGTGCCAGTAGAAAGGACAGGGTTGGGGCGAATGAGCAGTTCTTC	CASRKDRVGANEQFF
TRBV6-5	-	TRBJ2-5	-	TGTGCCAGCAGTTCCGGTGGATTGTCGCAAGAGACCCAGTACTTC	CASSSGGLSQETQYF
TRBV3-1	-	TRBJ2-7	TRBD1	TGTGCCAGCAGCCCAGGACAGGGACTGGGCGAGCAGTACTTC	CASSPGQGLGEQYF
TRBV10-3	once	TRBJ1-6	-	TGTGCCATCAGTGAGTCCCATTCACCCCTCCACTTT	CAISESHSPLHF
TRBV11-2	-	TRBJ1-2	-	TGTGCCAGCAACTTAACGGACAACGCTAACTATGGCTACACCTTC	CASNLTDNANYGYTF
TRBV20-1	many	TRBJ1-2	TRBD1	TGCAGTAGCACCCCCCCAGGGGGCTATGGCTACACCTTC	CSSTPPGGYGYTF
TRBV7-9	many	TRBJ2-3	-	TGTGCCAGCAGCCCTTTAGGATCAGATACGCAGTATTTT	CASSPLGSDTQYF